A selection of T cell receptor beta chains follows, all from one sample in a study of vaccination effects on CD4 cells after COVID-19. These receptors' antigens are unknown. TCRdb's copy holds only in-frame clones and misses some; the assay was immunoSEQ multiplex PCR. Of approximately 74,000 clones in the sample, around 70% were seen once. Sequenced here: CD4+ T cells from PBMCs cultured without peptide, sampled after COVID-19 vaccination. Source of these receptors: a human donor who received a COVID-19 vaccine. Each CDR3 is given with its conserved first and last residue. D genes are given only for firm matches. Rows may omit the clone size; those that give it use once, few, many or a size class.

DNA: TGTGCCAGCAGCCCAGATAGGGGGGATAGTTCACCCCTCCACTTT; CDR3: CASSPDRGDSSPLHF; V: TRBV9; D: .; J: TRBJ1-6; size: .
DNA: TGTGCCAGCAGCTGCATGCAGGCGTTTAATCAGCCCCAGCATTTT; CDR3: CASSCMQAFNQPQHF; V: TRBV7-3; D: .; J: TRBJ1-5; size: few
DNA: TGCGCCAGCAGCTTGGTGGACAGGGGGAATGAAAAACTGTTTTTT; CDR3: CASSLVDRGNEKLFF; V: TRBV5-1; D: TRBD1; J: TRBJ1-4; size: once
DNA: TGTGCCAGCAGCTTAGGGGCCTACAATGAGCAGTTCTTC; CDR3: CASSLGAYNEQFF; V: TRBV7-3; D: .; J: TRBJ2-1; size: .
DNA: TGTGCCAGCAGCAGCAGGGATAGTGGCACAGATACGCAGTATTTT; CDR3: CASSSRDSGTDTQYF; V: TRBV7-3; D: .; J: TRBJ2-3; size: few
DNA: TGTGCCAGCAGTTACCGGGCCCAACACCTCCAAGAGACCCAGTACTTC; CDR3: CASSYRAQHLQETQYF; V: TRBV6-6; D: .; J: TRBJ2-5; size: .
DNA: TGTGCCAGCAGAGAGAGGCGGGGGAGCACCGGGGAGCTGTTTTTT; CDR3: CASRERRGSTGELFF; V: TRBV2; D: TRBD2; J: TRBJ2-2; size: few
DNA: TGTGCCAGCAGCAACCAGCGGGCGGTAGGGGATACGCAGTATTTT; CDR3: CASSNQRAVGDTQYF; V: TRBV7-2; D: .; J: TRBJ2-3; size: .
DNA: TGTGCCAGCACGTGGTCGGTCCGGGGTGGGCCTGAAGCTTTCTTT; CDR3: CASTWSVRGGPEAFF; V: TRBV2; D: .; J: TRBJ1-1; size: .
DNA: TGTGCCAGCAGCTTAGCGAGAGGACAGGGAAAGGGGCAGCCCCAGCATTTT; CDR3: CASSLARGQGKGQPQHF; V: TRBV7-8; D: TRBD1; J: TRBJ1-5; size: few
DNA: TGTGCCAGTAGTATTTCGGGAGACAATCAGCCCCAGCATTTT; CDR3: CASSISGDNQPQHF; V: TRBV19; D: .; J: TRBJ1-5; size: .
DNA: TGTGCCAGCACGGGGCCCCTGAACACTGAAGCTTTCTTT; CDR3: CASTGPLNTEAFF; V: TRBV6-5; D: .; J: TRBJ1-1; size: .
DNA: TGTGCCAGTAGTATAGGACCCCTCGGGGGTACAGATACGCAGTATTTT; CDR3: CASSIGPLGGTDTQYF; V: TRBV19; D: .; J: TRBJ2-3; size: once
DNA: TGCGCCAGCAGCTTGATCCCCGGGACAGCCCAGAACGAGCAGTTCTTC; CDR3: CASSLIPGTAQNEQFF; V: TRBV5-1; D: TRBD1; J: TRBJ2-1; size: .
DNA: TGTGCCAGCAGCTGGGAGGTTGGAGGTACAACTAATGAAAAACTGTTTTTT; CDR3: CASSWEVGGTTNEKLFF; V: TRBV5-8; D: .; J: TRBJ1-4; size: .
DNA: TGTGCCAGCAGCTTAGTCCTCTACAACACTGAAGCTTTCTTT; CDR3: CASSLVLYNTEAFF; V: TRBV7-2; D: .; J: TRBJ1-1; size: .
DNA: TGTGCCACCAGTGACTCACTGAGGGGTGAAAAACTGTTTTTT; CDR3: CATSDSLRGEKLFF; V: TRBV24-1; D: .; J: TRBJ1-4; size: few
DNA: TGTGCCAGTAGTACAACAATCTTACAGCCCTATGGCTACACCTTC; CDR3: CASSTTILQPYGYTF; V: TRBV19; D: .; J: TRBJ1-2; size: .
DNA: TGTGCCAGCAGCTTTGAGTGGAACACCGGGGAGCTGTTTTTT; CDR3: CASSFEWNTGELFF; V: TRBV11-3; D: .; J: TRBJ2-2; size: .
DNA: TGTGCCAGCAGCTCCCAGCGCCTATCAGATACGCAGTATTTT; CDR3: CASSSQRLSDTQYF; V: TRBV11-2; D: .; J: TRBJ2-3; size: .
DNA: TGTGCCAGCAGTTCTGGAAACACCATATATTTT; CDR3: CASSSGNTIYF; V: TRBV12-3/TRBV12-4; D: .; J: TRBJ1-3; size: .
DNA: TGCGCCAGCAGCGCCAACGTTCAGGGAAATGAGCAGTTCTTC; CDR3: CASSANVQGNEQFF; V: TRBV5-1; D: .; J: TRBJ2-1; size: .